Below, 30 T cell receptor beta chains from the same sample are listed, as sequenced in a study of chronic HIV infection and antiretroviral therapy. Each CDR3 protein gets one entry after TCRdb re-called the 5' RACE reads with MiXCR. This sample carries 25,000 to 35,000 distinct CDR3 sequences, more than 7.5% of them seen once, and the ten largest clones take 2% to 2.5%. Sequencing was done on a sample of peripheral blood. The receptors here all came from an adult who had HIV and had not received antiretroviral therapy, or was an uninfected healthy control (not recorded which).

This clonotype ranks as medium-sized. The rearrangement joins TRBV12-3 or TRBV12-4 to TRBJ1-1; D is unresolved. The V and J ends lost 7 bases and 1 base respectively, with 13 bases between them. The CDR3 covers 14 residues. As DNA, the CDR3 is TGTGCCAGCACCCTCAGCGGACCGAACACTGAAGCTTTCTTT. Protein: CASTLSGPNTEAFF.

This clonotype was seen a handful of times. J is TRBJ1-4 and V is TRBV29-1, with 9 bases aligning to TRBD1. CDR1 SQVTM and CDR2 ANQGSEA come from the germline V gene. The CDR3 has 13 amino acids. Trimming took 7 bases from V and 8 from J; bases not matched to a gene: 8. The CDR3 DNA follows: TGCAGCGGATGGACAGGGGCGGAGGAAAAACTGTTTTTT. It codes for CSGWTGAEEKLFF.

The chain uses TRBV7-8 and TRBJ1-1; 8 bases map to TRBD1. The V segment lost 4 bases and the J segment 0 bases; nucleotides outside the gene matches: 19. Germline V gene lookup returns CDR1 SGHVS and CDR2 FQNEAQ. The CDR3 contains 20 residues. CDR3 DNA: TGTGCCAGCAGCTACCGCCAATTTACCGGGACAGGAGTCATGAACACTGAAGCTTTCTTT. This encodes CASSYRQFTGTGVMNTEAFF.

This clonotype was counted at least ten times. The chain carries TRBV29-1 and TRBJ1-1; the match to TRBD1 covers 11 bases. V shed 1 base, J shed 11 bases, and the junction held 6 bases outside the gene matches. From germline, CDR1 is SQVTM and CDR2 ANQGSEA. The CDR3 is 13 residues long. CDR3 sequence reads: CSVEGTGGFTAFF. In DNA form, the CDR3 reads TGCAGCGTTGAAGGGACAGGGGGCTTCACGGCTTTCTTT.

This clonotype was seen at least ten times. This CDR3 is CSAPGLYTGELFF. CDR3 coding DNA: TGCAGCGCTCCGGGACTATACACCGGGGAGCTGTTTTTT. The gene calls are TRBV20-1 and TRBJ2-2; the match to TRBD2 covers 7 bases. Germline V gene data show CDR1 as DFQATT and CDR2 as SNEGSKA (reference sequence). The CDR3 sequence is 13 residues long.

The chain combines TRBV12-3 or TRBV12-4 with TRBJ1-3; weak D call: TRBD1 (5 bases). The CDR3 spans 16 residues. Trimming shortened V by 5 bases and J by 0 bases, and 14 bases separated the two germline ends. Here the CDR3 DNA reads TGTGCCAGCAGTCCCCTTCAGGGCCCCTCTGGAAACACCATATATTTT. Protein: CASSPLQGPSGNTIYF.

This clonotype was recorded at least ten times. This chain's CDR3 is CASRELSSYNEQFF. CDR3 sequence (DNA): TGTGCCAGCAGGGAGCTCAGCTCCTACAATGAGCAGTTCTTC. The V and J genes are TRBV27 and TRBJ2-1; no clear D. Trimming stripped 6 bases from V and 0 bases from J, with 9 bases between. This CDR3 has 14 residues. In germline, CDR1 is MNHEY, CDR2 SMNVEV (reference sequence).

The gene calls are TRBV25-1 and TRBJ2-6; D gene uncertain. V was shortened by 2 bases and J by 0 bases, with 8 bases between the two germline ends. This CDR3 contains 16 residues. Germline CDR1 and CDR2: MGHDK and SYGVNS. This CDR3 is CASSEKEFSGANVLTF. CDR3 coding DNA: TGTGCCAGCAGTGAAAAGGAGTTCTCTGGGGCCAACGTCCTGACTTTC. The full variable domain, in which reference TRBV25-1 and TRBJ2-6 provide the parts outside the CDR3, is EADIYQTPRYLVIGTGKKITLECSQTMGHDKMYWYQQDPGMELHLIHYSYGVNSTEKGDLSSESTVSRIRTEHFPLTLESARPSHTSQYLCASSEKEFSGANVLTFGAGSRLTVL.

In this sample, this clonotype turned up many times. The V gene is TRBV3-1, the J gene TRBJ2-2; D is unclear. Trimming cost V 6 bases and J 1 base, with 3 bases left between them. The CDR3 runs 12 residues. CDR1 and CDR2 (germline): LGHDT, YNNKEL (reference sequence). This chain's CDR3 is CASRKNTGELFF. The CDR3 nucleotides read TGTGCCAGCAGGAAGAACACCGGGGAGCTGTTTTTT.

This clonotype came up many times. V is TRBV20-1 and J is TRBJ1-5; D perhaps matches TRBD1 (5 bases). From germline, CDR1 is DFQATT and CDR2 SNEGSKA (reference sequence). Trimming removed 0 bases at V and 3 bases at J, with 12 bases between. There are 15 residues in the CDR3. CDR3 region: CSAREWAGINQPQHF. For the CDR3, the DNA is TGCAGTGCTAGAGAGTGGGCAGGGATCAATCAGCCCCAGCATTTT.

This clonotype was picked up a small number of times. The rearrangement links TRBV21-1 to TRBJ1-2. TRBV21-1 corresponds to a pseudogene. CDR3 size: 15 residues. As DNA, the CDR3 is TGTGCCAGCAGCAAAGACGCGGGCCGGAGCTATGGCTACACCTTC. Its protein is CASSKDAGRSYGYTF.

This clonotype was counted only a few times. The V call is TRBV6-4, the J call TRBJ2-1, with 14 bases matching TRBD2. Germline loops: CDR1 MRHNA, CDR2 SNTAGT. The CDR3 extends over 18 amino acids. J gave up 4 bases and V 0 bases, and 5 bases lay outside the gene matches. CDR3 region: CASSDSLTSGGDYNEQFF. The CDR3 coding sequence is TGTGCCAGCAGTGACTCCCTGACTAGCGGGGGGGATTACAATGAGCAGTTCTTC.

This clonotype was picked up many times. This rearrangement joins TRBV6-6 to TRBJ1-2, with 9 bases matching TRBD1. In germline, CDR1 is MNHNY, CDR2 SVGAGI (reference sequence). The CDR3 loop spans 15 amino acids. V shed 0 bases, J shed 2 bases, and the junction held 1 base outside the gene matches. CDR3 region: CASSYSTGGNYGYTF. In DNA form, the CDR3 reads TGTGCCAGCAGTTACTCGACAGGGGGAAACTATGGCTACACCTTC.

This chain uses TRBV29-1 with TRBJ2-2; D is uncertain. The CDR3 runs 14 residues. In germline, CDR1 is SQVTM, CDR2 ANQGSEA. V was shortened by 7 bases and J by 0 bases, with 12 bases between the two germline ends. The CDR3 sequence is CSARRVTNTGELFF. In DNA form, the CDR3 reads TGCAGCGCCCGACGGGTCACGAACACCGGGGAGCTGTTTTTT.

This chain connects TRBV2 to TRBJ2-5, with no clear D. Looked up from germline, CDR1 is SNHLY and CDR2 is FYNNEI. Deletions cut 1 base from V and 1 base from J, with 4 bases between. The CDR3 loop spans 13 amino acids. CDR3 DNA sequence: TGTGCCAGCAGTGAAGGGTTCCAAGAGACCCAGTACTTC. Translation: CASSEGFQETQYF.

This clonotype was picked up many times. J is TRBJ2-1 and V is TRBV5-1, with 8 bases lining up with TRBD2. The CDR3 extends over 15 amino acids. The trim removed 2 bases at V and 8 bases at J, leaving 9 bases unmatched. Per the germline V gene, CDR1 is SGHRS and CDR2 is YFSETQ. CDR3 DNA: TGCGCCAGCAGCTTCACGGGAGGGCCTTTGGATGAGCAGTTCTTC. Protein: CASSFTGGPLDEQFF.

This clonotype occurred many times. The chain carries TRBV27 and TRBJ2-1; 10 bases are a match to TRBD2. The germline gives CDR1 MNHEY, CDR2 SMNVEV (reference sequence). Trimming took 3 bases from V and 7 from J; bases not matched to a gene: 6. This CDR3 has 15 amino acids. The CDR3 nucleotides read TGTGCCAGCAGTTTGGTACTAGCGGGAAGTAATGAGCAGTTCTTC. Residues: CASSLVLAGSNEQFF.

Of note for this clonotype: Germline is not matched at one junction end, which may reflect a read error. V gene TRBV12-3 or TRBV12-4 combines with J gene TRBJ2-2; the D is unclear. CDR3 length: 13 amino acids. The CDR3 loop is CASTLLGPGELFF. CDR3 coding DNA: TGTGCCAGCACTTTACTGGGCCCTGGGGAGCTGTTTTTT.

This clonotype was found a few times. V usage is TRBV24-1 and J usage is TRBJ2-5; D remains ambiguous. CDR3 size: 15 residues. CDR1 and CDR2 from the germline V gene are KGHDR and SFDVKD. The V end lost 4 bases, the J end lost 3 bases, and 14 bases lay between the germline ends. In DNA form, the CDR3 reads TGTGCCACCAGTGACCCGGTTTACCTCGAAGAGACCCAGTACTTC. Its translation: CATSDPVYLEETQYF.

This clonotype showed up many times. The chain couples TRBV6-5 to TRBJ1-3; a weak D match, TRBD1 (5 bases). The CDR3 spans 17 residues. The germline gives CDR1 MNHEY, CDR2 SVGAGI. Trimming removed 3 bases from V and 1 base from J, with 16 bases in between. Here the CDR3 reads CASSYTSGMGSGNTIYF. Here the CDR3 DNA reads TGTGCCAGCAGTTATACATCAGGGATGGGTTCTGGAAACACCATATATTTT.

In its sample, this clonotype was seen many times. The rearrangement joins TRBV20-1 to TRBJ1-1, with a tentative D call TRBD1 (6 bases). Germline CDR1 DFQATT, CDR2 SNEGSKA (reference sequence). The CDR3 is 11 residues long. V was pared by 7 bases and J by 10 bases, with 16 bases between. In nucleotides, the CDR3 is TGCAGTGGGCGCCAGGGGATGTTAGCTTTCTTT. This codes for CSGRQGMLAFF.

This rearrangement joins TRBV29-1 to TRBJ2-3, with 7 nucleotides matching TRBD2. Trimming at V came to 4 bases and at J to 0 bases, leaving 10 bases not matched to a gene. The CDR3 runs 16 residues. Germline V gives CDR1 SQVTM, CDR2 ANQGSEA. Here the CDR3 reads CSVVTSSPTSTDTQYF. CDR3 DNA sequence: TGCAGCGTTGTGACTAGCAGCCCTACGAGCACAGATACGCAGTATTTT.

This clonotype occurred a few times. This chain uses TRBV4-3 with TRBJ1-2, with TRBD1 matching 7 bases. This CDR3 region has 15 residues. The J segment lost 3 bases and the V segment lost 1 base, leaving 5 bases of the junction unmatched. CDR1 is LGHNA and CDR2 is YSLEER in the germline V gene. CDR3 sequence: CASSQGETGYYGYTF. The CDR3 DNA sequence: TGCGCCAGCAGCCAAGGGGAGACAGGGTACTATGGCTACACCTTC.

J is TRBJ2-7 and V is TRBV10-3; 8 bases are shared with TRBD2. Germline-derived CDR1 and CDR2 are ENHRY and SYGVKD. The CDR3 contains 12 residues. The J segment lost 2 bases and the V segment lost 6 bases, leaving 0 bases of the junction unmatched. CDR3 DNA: TGTGCCATCAGCGGGGGGGCCTACGAGCAGTACTTC. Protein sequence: CAISGGAYEQYF.

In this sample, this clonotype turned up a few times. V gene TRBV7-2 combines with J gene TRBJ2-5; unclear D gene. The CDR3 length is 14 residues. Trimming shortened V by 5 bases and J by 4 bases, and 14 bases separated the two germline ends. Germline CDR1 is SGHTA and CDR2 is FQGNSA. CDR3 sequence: CASSRIGMGETQYF. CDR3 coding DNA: TGTGCCAGCAGCCGCATCGGAATGGGAGAGACCCAGTACTTC. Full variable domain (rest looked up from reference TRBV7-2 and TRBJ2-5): GAGVSQSPSNKVTEKGKDVELRCDPISGHTALYWYRQSLGQGLEFLIYFQGNSAPDKSGLPSDRFSAERTGGSVSTLTIQRTQQEDSAVYLCASSRIGMGETQYFGPGTRLLVL.

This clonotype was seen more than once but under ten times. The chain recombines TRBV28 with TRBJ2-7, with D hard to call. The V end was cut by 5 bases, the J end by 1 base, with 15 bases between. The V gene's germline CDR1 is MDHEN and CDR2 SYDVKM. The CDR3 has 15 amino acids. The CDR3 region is CASSEPSGLSYEQYF. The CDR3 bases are TGTGCCAGCAGTGAGCCTTCGGGCCTATCCTACGAGCAGTACTTC.

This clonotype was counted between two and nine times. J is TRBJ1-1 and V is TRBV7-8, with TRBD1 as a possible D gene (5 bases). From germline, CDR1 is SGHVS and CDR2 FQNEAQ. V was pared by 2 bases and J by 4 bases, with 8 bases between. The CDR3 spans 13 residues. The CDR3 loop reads CASSLSGTTEAFF. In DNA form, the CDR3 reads TGTGCCAGCAGCTTATCTGGGACCACTGAAGCTTTCTTT. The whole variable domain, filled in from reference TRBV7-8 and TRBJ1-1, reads GAGVSQSPRYKVAKRGQDVALRCDPISGHVSLFWYQQALGQGPEFLTYFQNEAQLDKSGLPSDRFFAERPEGSVSTLKIQRTQQEDSAVYLCASSLSGTTEAFFGQGTRLTVV.

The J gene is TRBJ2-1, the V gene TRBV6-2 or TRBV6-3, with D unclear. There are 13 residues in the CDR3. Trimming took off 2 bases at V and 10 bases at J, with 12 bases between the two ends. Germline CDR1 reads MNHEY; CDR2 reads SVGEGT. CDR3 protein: CASSYGGSREQFF. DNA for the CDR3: TGTGCCAGCAGTTACGGTGGCAGTAGGGAGCAGTTCTTC.

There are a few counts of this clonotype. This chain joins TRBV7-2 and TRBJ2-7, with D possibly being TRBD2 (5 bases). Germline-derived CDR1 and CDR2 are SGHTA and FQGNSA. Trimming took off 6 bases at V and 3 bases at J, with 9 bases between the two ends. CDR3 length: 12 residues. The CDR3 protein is CASSFRDYEQYF. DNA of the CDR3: TGTGCCAGCAGTTTCCGGGACTACGAGCAGTACTTC.

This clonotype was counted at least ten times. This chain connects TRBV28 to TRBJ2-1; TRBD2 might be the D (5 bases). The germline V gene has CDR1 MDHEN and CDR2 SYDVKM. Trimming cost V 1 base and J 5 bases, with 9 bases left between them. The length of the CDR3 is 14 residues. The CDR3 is CASSLYGIHNEQFF. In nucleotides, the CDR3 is TGTGCCAGCAGTTTATACGGGATCCACAATGAGCAGTTCTTC.